This TCR beta chain was identified in a study of blood T cell repertoires in COVID-19 (TCRdb year 2020). As for the study more broadly: Samples from collaborators originated in the United States, Italy and Spain and spanned both the acute and convalescent phases of COVID-19. The prospective study material was composed of cDNA or gDNA derived from T cells, B-cell-depleted T cells, or PBMCs. Subjects who had been exposed to COVID-19, were actively infected with it, or had recovered from it provided the deeply sampled blood TCRbeta repertoires that made up the dataset. The repertoires were released in a freely available public database meant as a resource for research on the immune response to SARS-CoV-2. Samples were obtained from the ongoing ImmuneRACE study (first 160 participants) and from about 1,300 subjects provided by 6 global collaborators. A de-identified subject ID, COVID-19 status, age in years and sex were almost always included in the sample metadata. HLA class I and class II types, where available, came from metadata supplied by the sample provider rather than from assay-based typing.

In the prospective study, participants were roughly 18 to 100 years old, resided in about two dozen geographic areas of the United States, and were enrolled through a virtual design. To assign participants to cohorts, the prospective study relied on clinical history that participants themselves reported in a screening survey and a study questionnaire. ImmuneRACE Cohort 3 recovered participants were defined by two consecutive negative NP/OP PCR tests, healthcare professional clearance, or symptom resolution. In the prospective study, mobile phlebotomists collected whole blood, serum and a nasopharyngeal or oropharyngeal swab from each participant. Participants in the prospective study had the option to provide additional blood draws and questionnaires over a roughly 2-month period. Before DNA extraction, prospective study blood samples were shipped either frozen or at room temperature. The germline V gene encodes CDR1 MNHEY and CDR2 SVGAGI. V and J are trimmed by 0 bases and 7 bases, and the gene matches miss 2 bases of the junction. There are 14 amino acids in the CDR3, from cysteine to phenylalanine inclusive. Only CDR3 DNA is held: 42 bases, read in frame from base 1.

TCRbeta CDR3 regions were amplified from genomic DNA by means of the immunoSEQ Assay, a bias-controlled multiplex PCR. The study's processing was this. Within the assay, amplification of reference gene primers was used to estimate how many nucleated cells each sample contained. Sequence reads were collapsed and filtered to measure the absolute abundance of every unique TCRbeta CDR3 rearrangement. For each sample, productive Simpson clonality was calculated as the square root of Simpson's diversity index across productive rearrangements. Sourced from immuneACCESS, this table was stored by TCRdb with only in-frame sequences that have V and J called. A share of the clones is absent; for the studies checked, an unresolved V gene accounts for under half, and the remainder has no known explanation. V and J calls and clone size are as listed in that table; D and trimming were resolved from the DNA. The sample table lists approximately 470,000 clones, roughly nine tenths of them with a count of one. The top ten clonotypes cover 0.65% to 0.9% of the sample.

General study outcomes and caveats: How much clinical and demographic metadata was included differed by source and by participant, and the metadata was provided uncurated.

About this clone itself: No antigen is known for it. Base-call qualities are not available, and no considerably larger clone is one nucleotide away.

This TCR derives from a woman in her late teens or twenties who had recovered from COVID-19. The chain joins TRBV6-5 to TRBJ1-5; 8 middle bases align to TRBD1. The sequenced material came from PBMCs or T cells enriched from blood (not recorded which). In nucleotide form, the sequence is TGTGCCAGCAGTTACTCCCCAGGGGGCCAGCCCCAGCATTTT. Translated, it gives CASSYSPGGQPQHF.